Listed below are T cell receptor beta chains from one sample, sequenced in a study of beta chain features in type 1 diabetes. Profiled with immunoSEQ multiplex PCR; TCRdb holds only in-frame clones, not every one. This sample has around 190,000 clones, with 10% to 15% found just once. Sequenced sample: central memory CD4+ T cells from blood. The receptors originated from a woman between 18 and 29 years old in good health. The CDR3 runs from the conserved cysteine through the conserved F or W. A D gene is named only where the DNA matches it firmly. Size values are once, few and many counts, or a class for expanded clones, and some rows have none.

size: few
V: TRBV5-6
D: TRBD1
J: TRBJ1-1
CDR3: CASTRTGRNTEAFF
DNA: TGTGCCAGTACGAGGACAGGAAGGAACACTGAAGCTTTCTTT

size: .
V: TRBV18
D: .
J: TRBJ1-1
CDR3: CASSEGLNTEAFF
DNA: TGTGCCAGCTCAGAGGGATTGAACACTGAAGCTTTCTTT

size: few
V: TRBV5-1
D: .
J: TRBJ1-1
CDR3: CASSLPGGVGEAFF
DNA: TGCGCCAGCAGCTTGCCGGGGGGCGTCGGTGAAGCTTTCTTT

size: .
V: TRBV6-6
D: TRBD2
J: TRBJ2-7
CDR3: CASSQYSGSSYEQYF
DNA: TGTGCCAGCAGTCAATATAGCGGGAGCTCCTACGAGCAGTACTTC

size: few
V: TRBV28
D: .
J: TRBJ1-3
CDR3: CASSFPHVGDGNTIYF
DNA: TGTGCCAGCAGTTTCCCCCACGTAGGAGATGGAAACACCATATATTTT

size: few
V: TRBV30
D: .
J: TRBJ2-7
CDR3: CAWSDRRDGEQYF
DNA: TGTGCCTGGAGCGACCGCCGGGATGGCGAGCAGTACTTC

size: .
V: TRBV7-3
D: TRBD1
J: TRBJ2-5
CDR3: CASSPQGARETQYF
DNA: TGTGCCAGCAGCCCGCAGGGGGCCCGGGAGACCCAGTACTTC

size: .
V: TRBV5-1
D: TRBD2
J: TRBJ2-7
CDR3: CASSLGPGTSGNYEQYF
DNA: TGCGCCAGCAGCCTGGGACCAGGGACTAGCGGGAACTACGAGCAGTACTTC

size: .
V: TRBV7-8
D: .
J: TRBJ2-1
CDR3: CASSLVSVNEQFF
DNA: TGTGCCAGCAGCTTAGTATCCGTTAATGAGCAGTTCTTC

size: few
V: TRBV7-9
D: TRBD2
J: TRBJ2-3
CDR3: CASSLGWDSGAPDTQYF
DNA: TGTGCCAGCAGCTTAGGTTGGGATAGCGGGGCCCCGGATACGCAGTATTTT

size: many
V: TRBV7-9
D: TRBD1
J: TRBJ2-7
CDR3: CASSSRDSKAYEQYF
DNA: TGTGCCAGCAGCTCGAGGGACAGTAAGGCCTACGAGCAGTACTTC

size: .
V: TRBV4-3
D: TRBD1
J: TRBJ2-6
CDR3: CASSRGISTGDGGANVLTF
DNA: TGCGCCAGCAGCCGAGGTATTTCGACAGGGGATGGTGGGGCCAACGTCCTGACTTTC

size: .
V: TRBV28
D: TRBD2
J: TRBJ2-7
CDR3: CASSLSAGADYEQYF
DNA: TGTGCCAGCAGTTTATCGGCGGGAGCGGACTACGAGCAGTACTTC

size: .
V: TRBV23-1
D: .
J: TRBJ1-2
CDR3: CASSRGSGPPQIGGYTF
DNA: TGCGCCAGCAGTCGAGGAAGCGGTCCTCCCCAGATCGGTGGCTACACCTTC

size: .
V: TRBV4-2
D: TRBD1
J: TRBJ2-7
CDR3: CASSQGDRREQYF
DNA: TGTGCCAGCAGCCAAGGGGACAGGCGGGAGCAGTACTTC

size: .
V: TRBV20-1
D: .
J: TRBJ2-3
CDR3: CSAPSLYTQYF
DNA: TGCAGTGCTCCCTCTCTATATACGCAGTATTTT

size: few
V: TRBV28
D: TRBD1
J: TRBJ1-2
CDR3: CASSPGTGANYGYTF
DNA: TGTGCCAGCAGCCCCGGGACAGGGGCTAACTATGGCTACACCTTC

size: .
V: TRBV7-9
D: .
J: TRBJ2-7
CDR3: CARSSGSYEQYF
DNA: TGTGCCAGAAGCTCCGGGTCCTACGAGCAGTACTTC

size: .
V: TRBV29-1
D: .
J: TRBJ2-4
CDR3: CSVDTGNLGIQYF
DNA: TGCAGCGTAGATACAGGGAATCTGGGCATTCAGTACTTC

size: few
V: TRBV7-2
D: .
J: TRBJ2-5
CDR3: CASSYSQETQYF
DNA: TGTGCCAGCAGCTACAGCCAAGAGACCCAGTACTTC

size: .
V: TRBV10-3
D: TRBD2
J: TRBJ2-7
CDR3: CAISVAGGGEQYF
DNA: TGTGCCATCAGTGTGGCGGGAGGGGGCGAGCAGTACTTC

size: few
V: TRBV5-6
D: .
J: TRBJ2-3
CDR3: CASSPGGPGNTDTQYF
DNA: TGTGCCAGCAGCCCTGGTGGTCCAGGGAACACAGATACGCAGTATTTT

size: .
V: TRBV5-4
D: .
J: TRBJ2-4
CDR3: CASSRPGDLGGAGNIQYF
DNA: TGTGCCAGCAGCCGACCGGGGGACCTGGGAGGAGCGGGAAACATTCAGTACTTC

size: .
V: TRBV30
D: TRBD1
J: TRBJ2-3
CDR3: CAWSLTGEDTQYF
DNA: TGTGCCTGGAGCTTAACAGGGGAAGATACGCAGTATTTT

size: .
V: TRBV15
D: .
J: TRBJ1-5
CDR3: CATSRSGGSQPQHF
DNA: TGTGCCACCAGCAGATCGGGGGGCTCTCAGCCCCAGCATTTT

size: few
V: TRBV30
D: .
J: TRBJ2-3
CDR3: CAWKTSGDTQYF
DNA: TGTGCCTGGAAAACGTCCGGGGATACGCAGTATTTT

size: .
V: TRBV7-6
D: .
J: TRBJ2-1
CDR3: CASSPLAGAYNEQFF
DNA: TGTGCCAGCAGCCCTCTGGCAGGGGCTTACAATGAGCAGTTCTTC

size: .
V: TRBV28
D: TRBD1
J: TRBJ1-5
CDR3: CASTFGGDRSNQPQHF
DNA: TGTGCCAGCACTTTTGGTGGGGACAGAAGCAATCAGCCCCAGCATTTT

size: .
V: TRBV4-3
D: .
J: TRBJ1-1
CDR3: CASSQVPLADTEAFF
DNA: TGCGCCAGCAGCCAAGTTCCCTTAGCAGACACTGAAGCTTTCTTT

size: few
V: TRBV5-4
D: TRBD1
J: TRBJ2-7
CDR3: CASSKGQDAYEQYF
DNA: TGTGCCAGCAGCAAGGGACAGGACGCCTACGAGCAGTACTTC

size: .
V: TRBV28
D: .
J: TRBJ1-2
CDR3: CASSPSGRGPSNYGYTF
DNA: TGTGCCAGCAGTCCCTCAGGCAGGGGACCCTCTAACTATGGCTACACCTTC

size: .
V: TRBV9
D: .
J: TRBJ1-1
CDR3: CASSVDPSNTEAFF
DNA: TGTGCCAGCAGCGTAGATCCCTCGAACACTGAAGCTTTCTTT

size: few
V: TRBV19
D: TRBD1
J: TRBJ2-1
CDR3: CASSPTGTGSESQYNEQFF
DNA: TGTGCCAGTAGTCCGACCGGGACAGGGTCTGAGTCCCAATACAATGAGCAGTTCTTC

size: few
V: TRBV5-1
D: TRBD2
J: TRBJ2-1
CDR3: CASSLESSGSGEQFF
DNA: TGCGCCAGCAGCTTGGAGTCTAGCGGGAGTGGAGAGCAGTTCTTC

size: few
V: TRBV6-4
D: .
J: TRBJ1-5
CDR3: CASSEEMGYQPQHF
DNA: TGTGCCAGCAGTGAAGAGATGGGCTACCAGCCCCAGCATTTT

size: few
V: TRBV27
D: .
J: TRBJ1-2
CDR3: CASRVPGFPGYTF
DNA: TGTGCCAGCAGGGTCCCGGGATTCCCTGGCTACACCTTC

size: few
V: TRBV2
D: TRBD2
J: TRBJ2-7
CDR3: CASSGEGTSGSYEQYF
DNA: TGTGCCAGCTCCGGGGAAGGGACTAGCGGAAGCTACGAGCAGTACTTC

size: few
V: TRBV18
D: TRBD1
J: TRBJ2-7
CDR3: CASSRDSFYEQYF
DNA: TGTGCCAGCTCACGGGACAGCTTCTACGAGCAGTACTTC

size: few
V: TRBV7-2
D: TRBD1
J: TRBJ1-1
CDR3: CASSLDSPGQGAAFF
DNA: TGTGCCAGCAGCTTAGATTCGCCGGGACAGGGTGCAGCTTTCTTT

size: .
V: TRBV28
D: TRBD1
J: TRBJ1-1
CDR3: CASSHRGRTNTEAFF
DNA: TGTGCCAGCAGCCACAGGGGGCGAACCAACACTGAAGCTTTCTTT

size: few
V: TRBV4-2
D: .
J: TRBJ2-1
CDR3: CASSQARSPNEQFF
DNA: TGTGCCAGCAGCCAAGCCCGTAGCCCCAATGAGCAGTTCTTC

size: few
V: TRBV28
D: TRBD1
J: TRBJ1-1
CDR3: CASSVQGLITEAFF
DNA: TGTGCCAGCAGCGTACAGGGGCTTATCACTGAAGCTTTCTTT

size: few
V: TRBV5-4
D: .
J: TRBJ2-7
CDR3: CASRRRDSYEQYF
DNA: TGTGCCAGCCGGAGGAGGGACTCCTACGAGCAGTACTTC

size: few
V: TRBV5-4
D: .
J: TRBJ1-2
CDR3: CASSRKRTENYGYTF
DNA: TGTGCCAGCAGCCGTAAACGGACAGAAAACTATGGCTACACCTTC

size: .
V: TRBV7-9
D: TRBD2
J: TRBJ2-5
CDR3: CASAGGRLGETQYF
DNA: TGTGCCAGCGCCGGCGGGAGGTTAGGAGAGACCCAGTACTTC

size: few
V: TRBV5-4
D: TRBD2
J: TRBJ2-2
CDR3: CASSPPGTKNTGELFF
DNA: TGTGCCAGCAGCCCCCCCGGGACTAAGAACACCGGGGAGCTGTTTTTT

size: .
V: TRBV7-2
D: TRBD1
J: TRBJ2-2
CDR3: CASNKGTANTGELFF
DNA: TGTGCCAGCAACAAGGGGACAGCCAACACCGGGGAGCTGTTTTTT

size: few
V: TRBV28
D: .
J: TRBJ1-1
CDR3: CASSLGGTQAEAFF
DNA: TGTGCCAGCAGTCTCGGGGGGACTCAAGCTGAAGCTTTCTTT

size: .
V: TRBV29-1
D: .
J: TRBJ1-4
CDR3: CSVGSGHSNEKLFF
DNA: TGCAGCGTTGGATCGGGTCATAGTAATGAAAAACTGTTTTTT

size: few
V: TRBV6-5
D: .
J: TRBJ1-1
CDR3: CASRPTGLLSAFF
DNA: TGTGCCAGCCGGCCCACAGGGCTTCTCTCGGCTTTCTTT

size: .
V: TRBV28
D: .
J: TRBJ2-2
CDR3: CASSFPGQGIISGRITGELFF
DNA: TGTGCCAGCAGTTTCCCCGGACAGGGGATCATTAGCGGGAGGATCACCGGGGAGCTGTTTTTT

size: few
V: TRBV2
D: .
J: TRBJ1-1
CDR3: CATSRVMNTEAFF
DNA: TGTGCCACCTCACGGGTCATGAACACTGAAGCTTTCTTT

size: few
V: TRBV4-2
D: .
J: TRBJ2-1
CDR3: CASSQDLPQITRGNEQFF
DNA: TGTGCCAGCAGCCAAGACCTCCCCCAAATCACAAGGGGGAATGAGCAGTTCTTC

size: few
V: TRBV2
D: TRBD1
J: TRBJ2-5
CDR3: CASSADRAETQYF
DNA: TGTGCCAGCAGTGCGGACAGGGCTGAGACCCAGTACTTC